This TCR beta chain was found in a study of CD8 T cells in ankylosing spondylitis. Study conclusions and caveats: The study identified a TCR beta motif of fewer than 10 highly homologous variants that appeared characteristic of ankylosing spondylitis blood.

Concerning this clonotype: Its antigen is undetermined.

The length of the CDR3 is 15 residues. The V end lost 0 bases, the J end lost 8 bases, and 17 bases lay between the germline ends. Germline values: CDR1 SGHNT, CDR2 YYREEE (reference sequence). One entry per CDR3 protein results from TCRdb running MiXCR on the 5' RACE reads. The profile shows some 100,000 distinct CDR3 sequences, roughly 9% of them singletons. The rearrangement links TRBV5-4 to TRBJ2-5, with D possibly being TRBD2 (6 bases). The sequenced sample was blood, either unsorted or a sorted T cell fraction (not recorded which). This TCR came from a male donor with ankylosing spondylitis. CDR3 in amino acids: CASSLGDFPPQTQYF. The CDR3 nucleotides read TGTGCCAGCAGCTTGGGGGACTTCCCGCCCCAAACCCAGTACTTC. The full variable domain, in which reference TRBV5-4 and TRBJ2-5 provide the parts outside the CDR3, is ETGVTQSPTHLIKTRGQQVTLRCSSQSGHNTVSWYQQALGQGPQFIFQYYREEENGRGNFPPRFSGLQFPNYSSELNVNALELDDSALYLCASSLGDFPPQTQYFGPGTRLLVL.